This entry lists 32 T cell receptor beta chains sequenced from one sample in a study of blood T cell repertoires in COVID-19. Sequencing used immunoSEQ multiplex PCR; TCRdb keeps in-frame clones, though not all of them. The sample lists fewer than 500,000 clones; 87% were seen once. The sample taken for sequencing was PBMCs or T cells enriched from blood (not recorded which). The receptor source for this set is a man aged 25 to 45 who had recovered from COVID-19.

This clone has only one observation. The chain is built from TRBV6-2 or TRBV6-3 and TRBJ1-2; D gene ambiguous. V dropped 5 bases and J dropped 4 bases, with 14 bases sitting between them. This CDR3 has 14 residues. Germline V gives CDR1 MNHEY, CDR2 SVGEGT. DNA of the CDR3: TGTGCCAGCAGTGCTCGTGGGCGTGCCTATGGCTACACCTTC. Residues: CASSARGRAYGYTF.

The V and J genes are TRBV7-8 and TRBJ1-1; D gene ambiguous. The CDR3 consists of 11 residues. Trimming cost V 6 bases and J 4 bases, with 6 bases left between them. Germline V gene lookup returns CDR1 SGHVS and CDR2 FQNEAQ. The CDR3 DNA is TGTGCCAGCAGTGGGAGCACTGAAGCTTTCTTT. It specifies CASSGSTEAFF.

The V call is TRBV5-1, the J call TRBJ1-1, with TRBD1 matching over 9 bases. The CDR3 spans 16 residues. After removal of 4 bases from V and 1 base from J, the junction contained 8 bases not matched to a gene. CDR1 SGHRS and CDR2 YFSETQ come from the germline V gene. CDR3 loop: CASSMDGQGRNTEAFF. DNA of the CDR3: TGCGCCAGCAGCATGGACGGACAGGGGAGGAACACTGAAGCTTTCTTT.

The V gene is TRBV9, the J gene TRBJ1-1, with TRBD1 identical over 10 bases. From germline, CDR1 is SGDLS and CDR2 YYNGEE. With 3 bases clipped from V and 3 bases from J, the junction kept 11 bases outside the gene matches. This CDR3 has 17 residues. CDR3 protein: CASSAALGTGEDTEAFF. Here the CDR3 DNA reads TGTGCCAGCAGCGCGGCATTAGGGACAGGGGAGGACACTGAAGCTTTCTTT.

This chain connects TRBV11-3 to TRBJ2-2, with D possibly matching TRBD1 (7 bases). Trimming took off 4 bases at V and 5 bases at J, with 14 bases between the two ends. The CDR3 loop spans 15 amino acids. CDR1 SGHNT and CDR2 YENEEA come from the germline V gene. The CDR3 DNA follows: TGTGCCAGCAGCTCGCGACAGGGAGGTACCGGGGAGCTGTTTTTT. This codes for CASSSRQGGTGELFF.

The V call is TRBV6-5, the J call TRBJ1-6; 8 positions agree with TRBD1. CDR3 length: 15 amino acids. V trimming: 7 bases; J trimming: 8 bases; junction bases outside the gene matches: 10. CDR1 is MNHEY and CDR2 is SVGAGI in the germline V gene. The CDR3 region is CASTGQGNPHSPLHF. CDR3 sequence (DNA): TGTGCCAGCACCGGACAGGGAAACCCCCATTCACCCCTCCACTTT.

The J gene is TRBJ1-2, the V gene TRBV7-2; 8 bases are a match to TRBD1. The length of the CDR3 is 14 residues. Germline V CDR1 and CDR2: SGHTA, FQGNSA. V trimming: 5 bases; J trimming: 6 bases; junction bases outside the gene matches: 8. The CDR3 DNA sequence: TGTGCCAGCAGCCAACAGGACAGGGTAAATGGCTACACCTTC. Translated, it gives CASSQQDRVNGYTF. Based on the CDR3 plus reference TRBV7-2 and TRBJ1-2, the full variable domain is GAGVSQSPSNKVTEKGKDVELRCDPISGHTALYWYRQSLGQGLEFLIYFQGNSAPDKSGLPSDRFSAERTGGSVSTLTIQRTQQEDSAVYLCASSQQDRVNGYTFGSGTRLTVV.

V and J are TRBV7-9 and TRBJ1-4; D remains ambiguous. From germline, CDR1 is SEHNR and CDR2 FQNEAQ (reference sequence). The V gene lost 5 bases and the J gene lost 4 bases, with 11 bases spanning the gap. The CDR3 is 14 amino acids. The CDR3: CASSVRANNEKLFF. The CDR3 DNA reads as TGTGCCAGCAGCGTTAGAGCAAATAATGAAAAACTGTTTTTT.

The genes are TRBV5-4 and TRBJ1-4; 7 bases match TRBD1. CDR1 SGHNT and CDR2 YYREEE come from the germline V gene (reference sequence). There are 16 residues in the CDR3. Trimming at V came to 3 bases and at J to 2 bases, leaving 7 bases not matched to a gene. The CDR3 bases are TGTGCCAGCAGCTCCGGGACAGCGGCTACTAATGAAAAACTGTTTTTT. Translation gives CASSSGTAATNEKLFF.

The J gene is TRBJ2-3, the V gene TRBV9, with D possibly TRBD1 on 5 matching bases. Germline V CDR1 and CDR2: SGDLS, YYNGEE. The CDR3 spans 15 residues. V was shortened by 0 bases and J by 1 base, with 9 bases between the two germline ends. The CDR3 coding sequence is TGTGCCAGCAGCGTAGAGGGGCTTGGCACAGATACGCAGTATTTT. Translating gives CASSVEGLGTDTQYF. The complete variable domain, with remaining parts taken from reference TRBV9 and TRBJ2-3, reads DSGVTQTPKHLITATGQRVTLRCSPRSGDLSVYWYQQSLDQGLQFLIQYYNGEERAKGNILERFSAQQFPDLHSELNLSSLELGDSALYFCASSVEGLGTDTQYFGPGTRLTVL.

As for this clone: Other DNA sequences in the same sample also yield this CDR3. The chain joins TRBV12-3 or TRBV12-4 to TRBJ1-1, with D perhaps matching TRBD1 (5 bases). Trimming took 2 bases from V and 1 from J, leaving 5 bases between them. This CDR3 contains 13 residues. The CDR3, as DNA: TGTGCCAGCAGTTTAACAGGGAACACTGAAGCTTTCTTT. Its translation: CASSLTGNTEAFF.

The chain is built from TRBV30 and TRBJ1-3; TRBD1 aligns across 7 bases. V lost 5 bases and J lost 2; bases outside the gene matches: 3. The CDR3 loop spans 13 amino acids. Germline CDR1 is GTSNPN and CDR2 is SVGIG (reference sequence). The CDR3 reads CAWAGQAGNTIYF. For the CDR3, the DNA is TGTGCCTGGGCCGGACAGGCTGGAAACACCATATATTTT. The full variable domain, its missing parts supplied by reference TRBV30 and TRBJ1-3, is SQTIHQWPATLVQPVGSPLSLECTVEGTSNPNLYWYRQAAGRGLQLLFYSVGIGQISSEVPQNLSASRPQDRQFILSSKKLLLSDSGFYLCAWAGQAGNTIYFGEGSWLTVV.

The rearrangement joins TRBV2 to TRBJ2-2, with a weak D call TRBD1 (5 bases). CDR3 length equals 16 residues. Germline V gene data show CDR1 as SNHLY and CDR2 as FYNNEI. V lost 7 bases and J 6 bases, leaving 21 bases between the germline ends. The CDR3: CASNPRVVSIPGELFF. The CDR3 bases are TGTGCCAGCAACCCCAGGGTGGTTAGTATCCCCGGGGAGCTGTTTTTT. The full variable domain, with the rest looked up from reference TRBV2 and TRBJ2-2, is EPEVTQTPSHQVTQMGQEVILRCVPISNHLYFYWYRQILGQKVEFLVSFYNNEISEKSEIFDDQFSVERPDGSNFTLKIRSTKLEDSAMYFCASNPRVVSIPGELFFGEGSRLTVL.

The CDR3 spells CASSISPAGTANSPLHF. DNA for the CDR3: TGTGCCAGTAGTATCTCCCCCGCCGGGACAGCGAATTCACCCCTCCACTTT. The chain joins TRBV19 to TRBJ1-6; TRBD1 aligns across 7 bases. The CDR3 covers 17 residues. V was pared by 3 bases and J by 7 bases, with 12 bases of the junction left unmatched. The germline V gene has CDR1 LNHDA and CDR2 SQIVND (reference sequence).

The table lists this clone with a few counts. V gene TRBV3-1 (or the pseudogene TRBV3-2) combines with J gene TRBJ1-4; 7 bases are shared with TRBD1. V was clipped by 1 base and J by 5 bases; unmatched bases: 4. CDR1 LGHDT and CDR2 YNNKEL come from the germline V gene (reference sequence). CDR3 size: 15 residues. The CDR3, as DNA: TGTGCCAGCAGCCAAGGGGACAGCGGAAATGAAAAACTGTTTTTT. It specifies CASSQGDSGNEKLFF.

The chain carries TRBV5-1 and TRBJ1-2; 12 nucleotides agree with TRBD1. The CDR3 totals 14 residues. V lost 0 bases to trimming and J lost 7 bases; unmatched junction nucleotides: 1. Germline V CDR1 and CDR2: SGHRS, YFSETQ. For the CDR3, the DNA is TGCGCCAGCAGCTTGGGGGACAGGGGGCTTGGCTACACCTTC. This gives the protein CASSLGDRGLGYTF.

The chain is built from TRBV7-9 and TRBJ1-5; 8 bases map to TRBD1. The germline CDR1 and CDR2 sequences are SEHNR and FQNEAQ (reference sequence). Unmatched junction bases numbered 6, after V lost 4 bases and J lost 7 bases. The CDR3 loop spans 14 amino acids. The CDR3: CASSSGQGLQPQHF. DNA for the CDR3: TGTGCCAGCAGCTCAGGACAGGGCTTGCAGCCCCAGCATTTT.

In DNA form, the CDR3 reads TGTGCCAGCAGGGGACAGAACAATGAGCAGTTCTTC. This sequence encodes CASRGQNNEQFF. This chain links TRBV2 with TRBJ2-1; 7 nucleotides align to TRBD1. Germline lookup yields CDR1 SNHLY and CDR2 FYNNEI. The CDR3 extends over 12 amino acids. V trimming: 6 bases; J trimming: 5 bases; junction bases outside the gene matches: 1.

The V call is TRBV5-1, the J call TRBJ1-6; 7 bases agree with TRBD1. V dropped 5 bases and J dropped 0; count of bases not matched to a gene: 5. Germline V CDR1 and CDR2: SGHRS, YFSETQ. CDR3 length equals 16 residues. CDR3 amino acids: CASRPDRSSYNSPLHF. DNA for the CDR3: TGCGCCAGCAGACCGGACAGGAGCTCCTATAATTCACCCCTCCACTTT.

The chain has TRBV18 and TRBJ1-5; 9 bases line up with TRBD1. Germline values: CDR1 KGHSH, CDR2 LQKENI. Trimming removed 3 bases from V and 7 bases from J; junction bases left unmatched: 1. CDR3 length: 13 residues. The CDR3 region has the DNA TGTGCCAGCTCACCTGACAGGGGGCAGCCCCAGCATTTT. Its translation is CASSPDRGQPQHF.

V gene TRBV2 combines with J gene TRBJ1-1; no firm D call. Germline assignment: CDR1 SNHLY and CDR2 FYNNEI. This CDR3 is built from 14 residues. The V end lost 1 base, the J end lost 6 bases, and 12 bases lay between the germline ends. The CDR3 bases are TGTGCCAGCAGTGAAGGGATATTGGGCGCTGAAGCTTTCTTT. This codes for CASSEGILGAEAFF.

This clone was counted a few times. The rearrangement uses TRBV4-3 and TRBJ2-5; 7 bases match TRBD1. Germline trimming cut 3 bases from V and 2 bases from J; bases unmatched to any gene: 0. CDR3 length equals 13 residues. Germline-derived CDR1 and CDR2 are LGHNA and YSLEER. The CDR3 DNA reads TGCGCCAGCAGCCAGGGACAGCAAGAGACCCAGTACTTC. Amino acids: CASSQGQQETQYF.

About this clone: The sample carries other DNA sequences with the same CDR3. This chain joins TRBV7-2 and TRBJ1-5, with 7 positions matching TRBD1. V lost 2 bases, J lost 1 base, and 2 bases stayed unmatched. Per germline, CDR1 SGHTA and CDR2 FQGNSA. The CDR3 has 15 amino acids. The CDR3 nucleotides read TGTGCCAGCAGCTTAAGACAGGGAAGCAATCAGCCCCAGCATTTT. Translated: CASSLRQGSNQPQHF.

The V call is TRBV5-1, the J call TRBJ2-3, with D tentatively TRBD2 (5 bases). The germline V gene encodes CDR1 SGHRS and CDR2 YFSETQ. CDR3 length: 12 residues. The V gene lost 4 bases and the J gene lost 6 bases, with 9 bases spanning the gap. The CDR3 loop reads CASSEGGDTQYF. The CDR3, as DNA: TGCGCCAGCAGCGAGGGCGGTGATACGCAGTATTTT.

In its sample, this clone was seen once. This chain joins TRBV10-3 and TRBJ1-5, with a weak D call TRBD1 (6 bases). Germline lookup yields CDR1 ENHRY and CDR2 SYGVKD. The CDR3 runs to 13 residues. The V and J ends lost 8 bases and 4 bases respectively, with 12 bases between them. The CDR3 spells CAIGGAANQPQHF. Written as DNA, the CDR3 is TGTGCCATCGGGGGGGCAGCTAATCAGCCCCAGCATTTT.

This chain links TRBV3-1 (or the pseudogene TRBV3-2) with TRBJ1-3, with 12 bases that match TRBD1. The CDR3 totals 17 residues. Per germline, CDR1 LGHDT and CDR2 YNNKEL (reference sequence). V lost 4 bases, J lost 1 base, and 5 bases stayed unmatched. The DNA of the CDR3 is TGTGCCAGCAGCCGGGGACAGGGGGCCTTTTCTGGAAACACCATATATTTT. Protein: CASSRGQGAFSGNTIYF.

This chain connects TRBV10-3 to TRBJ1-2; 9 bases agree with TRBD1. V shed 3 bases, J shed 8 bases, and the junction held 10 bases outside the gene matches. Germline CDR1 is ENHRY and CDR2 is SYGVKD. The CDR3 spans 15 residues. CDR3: CAISDRDRGTGGYTF. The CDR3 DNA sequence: TGTGCCATCAGTGACCGTGACAGGGGGACTGGAGGCTACACCTTC.

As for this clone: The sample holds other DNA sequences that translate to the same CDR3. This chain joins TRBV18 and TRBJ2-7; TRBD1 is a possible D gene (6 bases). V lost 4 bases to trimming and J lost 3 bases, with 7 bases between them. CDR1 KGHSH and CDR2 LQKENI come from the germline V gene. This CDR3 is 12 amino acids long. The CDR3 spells CASSLQGYEQYF. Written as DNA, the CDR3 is TGTGCCAGCTCACTACAGGGCTACGAGCAGTACTTC.

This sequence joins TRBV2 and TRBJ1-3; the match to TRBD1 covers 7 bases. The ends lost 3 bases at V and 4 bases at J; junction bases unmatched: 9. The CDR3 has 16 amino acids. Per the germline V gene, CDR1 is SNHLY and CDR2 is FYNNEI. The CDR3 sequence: CASSDARGTAGNTIYF. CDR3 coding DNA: TGTGCCAGCAGTGATGCGAGGGGGACAGCGGGAAACACCATATATTTT. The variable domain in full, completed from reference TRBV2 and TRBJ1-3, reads EPEVTQTPSHQVTQMGQEVILRCVPISNHLYFYWYRQILGQKVEFLVSFYNNEISEKSEIFDDQFSVERPDGSNFTLKIRSTKLEDSAMYFCASSDARGTAGNTIYFGEGSWLTVV.

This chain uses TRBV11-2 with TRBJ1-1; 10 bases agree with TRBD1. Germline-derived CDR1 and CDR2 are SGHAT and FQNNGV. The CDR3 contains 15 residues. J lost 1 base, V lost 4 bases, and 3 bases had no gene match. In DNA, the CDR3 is TGTGCCAGCAGCTACCGGACAGGGGGGAACACTGAAGCTTTCTTT. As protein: CASSYRTGGNTEAFF.

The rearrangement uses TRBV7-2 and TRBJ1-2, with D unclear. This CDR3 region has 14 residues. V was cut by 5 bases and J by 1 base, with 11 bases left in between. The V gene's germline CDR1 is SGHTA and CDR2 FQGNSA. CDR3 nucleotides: TGTGCCAGCAGCCCAGGACTGAATAACTATGGCTACACCTTC. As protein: CASSPGLNNYGYTF.

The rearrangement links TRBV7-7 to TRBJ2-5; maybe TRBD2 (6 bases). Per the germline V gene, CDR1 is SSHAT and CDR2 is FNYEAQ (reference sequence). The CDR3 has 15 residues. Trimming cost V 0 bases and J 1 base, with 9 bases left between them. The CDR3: CASSLAGGTQETQYF. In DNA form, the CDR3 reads TGTGCCAGCAGCTTAGCAGGCGGGACCCAAGAGACCCAGTACTTC. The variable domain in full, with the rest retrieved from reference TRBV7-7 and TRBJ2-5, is GAGVSQSPRYKVTKRGQDVTLRCDPISSHATLYWYQQALGQGPEFLTYFNYEAQPDKSGLPSDRFSAERPEGSISTLTIQRTEQRDSAMYRCASSLAGGTQETQYFGPGTRLLVL.